These 5 T cell receptor beta chains originate from one sample sequenced in a study of blood T cell repertoires in COVID-19. Data came from immunoSEQ multiplex PCR; TCRdb stores just in-frame clones and leaves some out. This table has tens of thousands of clones, about 83% appearing once. The sequencing input was peripheral blood. Receptors were obtained from an older woman with acute or convalescent COVID-19.

The chain is built from TRBV24-1 and TRBJ2-2, with D unresolved. Germline loops: CDR1 KGHDR, CDR2 SFDVKD. V lost 4 bases and J lost 5, with 10 bases in between. CDR3 length: 14 residues. In DNA form, the CDR3 reads TGTGCCACCAGTGACCGAGGTAAAACCGGGGAGCTGTTTTTT. It specifies CATSDRGKTGELFF.

The rearrangement links TRBV5-1 to TRBJ2-7; perhaps TRBD1 as D (5 bases). CDR1 and CDR2 from the germline V gene are SGHRS and YFSETQ. There are 15 residues in the CDR3. Trimming stripped 0 bases from V and 3 bases from J, with 13 bases between. The CDR3 region is CASSLDGQPLYEQYF. The CDR3 DNA is TGCGCCAGCAGCTTGGACGGACAACCGCTCTACGAGCAGTACTTC.

J is TRBJ2-5 and V is TRBV5-1; unclear D gene. CDR3 size: 11 residues. Germline assignment: CDR1 SGHRS and CDR2 YFSETQ. V was shortened by 2 bases and J by 3 bases, with 2 bases between the two germline ends. CDR3 nucleotides: TGCGCCAGCAGCTTCGAAGAGACCCAGTACTTC. It translates to CASSFEETQYF.

The rearrangement links TRBV9 to TRBJ2-5; 7 bases are a match to TRBD2. Germline assignment: CDR1 SGDLS and CDR2 YYNGEE. This CDR3 is built from 16 residues. V was pared by 0 bases and J by 2 bases, with 7 bases of the junction left unmatched. As DNA, the CDR3 is TGTGCCAGCAGCGTAGTTGGGGGAGGGCCTCAAGAGACCCAGTACTTC. Protein: CASSVVGGGPQETQYF.

V gene TRBV6-1 combines with J gene TRBJ1-1; unclear D gene. V was clipped by 2 bases and J by 2 bases, with 6 bases between them. Germline loops: CDR1 MNHNS, CDR2 SASEGT. This CDR3 has 13 residues. In nucleotides, the CDR3 is TGTGCCAGCAGTGAAACGCGAAACACTGAAGCTTTCTTT. Protein product: CASSETRNTEAFF.